This T cell receptor (beta chain) was sequenced during a study of cytomegalovirus exposure and HLA in healthy donors. 60 Vbeta and 13 Jbeta primers were used in PCR. The data were produced by immunoSEQ multiplex PCR, yet TCRdb's version contains in-frame clones alone and is incomplete. The data contain some 87,000 clones, around four fifths of them singletons. This clone was seen once. Its target is unknown. One end of the junction varies from germline; a read error may be responsible. Study conclusions and caveats: An analysis that came later showed most CMV-associated TCR beta chains appearing HLA-restricted.

Germline CDR1 SEHNR, CDR2 FQNEAQ (reference sequence). The CDR3 spans 17 residues. The V and J genes are TRBV7-9 and TRBJ1-4; the match to TRBD1 covers 8 bases. The sequence came from a man between 45 and 60 years old in good health and CMV-seropositive. Material: PBMCs. The CDR3 here is CSSSSRTGSATNEKLFF. For the CDR3, the DNA is TGTTCCAGCAGCTCACGGACAGGGAGTGCAACTAATGAAAAACTGTTTTTT.